Following are 24 T cell receptor beta chains from one sample sequenced in a study of somatic mutations in cytotoxic T cells in rheumatoid arthritis. Some clones are missing from TCRdb's copy, which holds only in-frame ones; the method was immunoSEQ multiplex PCR. This sample carries about 18,000 clones, around four fifths of them seen once, and the ten largest clones take roughly 28%. Sequenced sample: CD8+ T cells sorted from blood. Receptors were obtained from an adult with rheumatoid arthritis.

The V and J genes are TRBV7-6 and TRBJ1-2; TRBD1 matches at 9 bases. This CDR3 spans 14 amino acids. The junction had 8 bases not matched to a gene; V was cut back by 6 bases and J by 6 bases. The germline V gene encodes CDR1 SGHVS and CDR2 FNYEAQ. CDR3 residues: CASSPRTGVDGYTF. The CDR3 DNA reads as TGTGCCAGCAGTCCTCGGACAGGGGTCGATGGCTACACCTTC.

The V call is TRBV30, the J call TRBJ1-6; D is undetermined. Per the germline V gene, CDR1 is GTSNPN and CDR2 is SVGIG (reference sequence). This CDR3 has 15 amino acids. Trimming stripped 5 bases from V and 0 bases from J, with 11 bases between. The CDR3 here is CAWEEGSSYNSPLHF. The DNA for the CDR3 is TGTGCCTGGGAGGAGGGAAGCTCCTATAATTCACCCCTCCACTTT.

The chain uses TRBV20-1 and TRBJ1-2; D perhaps matches TRBD1 (6 bases). The CDR3 consists of 11 residues. The V gene's germline CDR1 is DFQATT and CDR2 SNEGSKA (reference sequence). V lost 3 bases, J lost 6 bases, and 8 bases lay in between. The CDR3 is CSARDSDGYTF. The CDR3 DNA sequence: TGCAGTGCTAGGGACAGCGATGGCTACACCTTC.

The chain is built from TRBV2 and TRBJ2-3, with a tentative D call TRBD2 (7 bases). Per germline, CDR1 SNHLY and CDR2 FYNNEI. The length of the CDR3 is 16 residues. V was cut by 10 bases and J by 6 bases, with 26 bases left in between. CDR3 in amino acids: CATKVGGGRLGDTQYF. CDR3 DNA sequence: TGTGCCACTAAAGTCGGCGGGGGCCGGCTGGGTGATACGCAGTATTTT.

The rearrangement uses TRBV6-5 and TRBJ1-2, with D hard to call. The ends were cut back, 2 bases at V and 4 bases at J, with 8 bases in the middle. The CDR3 is 13 amino acids. Germline V CDR1 and CDR2: MNHEY, SVGAGI. The CDR3 nucleotides read TGTGCCAGCAGTTACGGTCAGCCCTATGGCTACACCTTC. Translating it yields CASSYGQPYGYTF.

J is TRBJ2-3 and V is TRBV5-6; D is perhaps TRBD2 (6 bases). The CDR3 contains 13 residues. With 2 bases removed from V and 4 bases from J, the gap between germline ends came to 8 bases. Germline V gene data show CDR1 as SGHDT and CDR2 as YYEEEE. The CDR3, as DNA: TGTGCCAGCAGCTTTAGCGGCCCAGATACGCAGTATTTT. Amino acids: CASSFSGPDTQYF.

The chain carries TRBV27 and TRBJ1-2; no clear D gene. The CDR3 is 13 residues long. The germline V and J ends were trimmed by 4 bases and 2 bases, with 8 bases remaining between them. Germline-derived CDR1 and CDR2 are MNHEY and SMNVEV (reference sequence). CDR3 region: CASSYQVNYGYTF. The CDR3, as DNA: TGTGCCAGCAGTTACCAGGTCAACTATGGCTACACCTTC.

This CDR3 reads CATSTRLNTEAFF. In DNA, the CDR3 is TGTGCCACCAGCACACGTCTGAACACTGAAGCTTTCTTT. The rearrangement links TRBV15 to TRBJ1-1; no clear D. The CDR3 consists of 13 residues. The V end was cut by 4 bases, the J end by 0 bases, with 6 bases between. CDR1 LNHNV and CDR2 YYDKDF come from the germline V gene (reference sequence).

The table lists this clone with a count of one. The gene calls are TRBV7-9 and TRBJ2-5; D is undetermined. V lost 5 bases to trimming and J lost 1 base, with 11 bases between them. CDR3 length equals 14 residues. CDR1 and CDR2 from the germline V gene are SEHNR and FQNEAQ (reference sequence). CDR3 in amino acids: CASSQTSIQETQYF. CDR3 nucleotides: TGTGCCAGCAGCCAGACCTCAATCCAAGAGACCCAGTACTTC.

The rearrangement uses TRBV19 and TRBJ1-2; no clear D gene. The V end lost 5 bases, the J end lost 3 bases, and 1 base lay between the germline ends. Per germline, CDR1 LNHDA and CDR2 SQIVND (reference sequence). CDR3 length: 10 residues. The CDR3 loop is CASSDYGYTF. The CDR3 region has the DNA TGTGCCAGTAGTGACTATGGCTACACCTTC.

This chain connects TRBV6-6 to TRBJ2-7; the D gene is possibly TRBD2 (6 bases). Germline CDR1 and CDR2: MNHNY and SVGAGI (reference sequence). The CDR3 runs to 12 residues. V was trimmed by 5 bases and J by 3 bases, leaving 8 bases between them. This CDR3 reads CASSPGLYEQYF. CDR3 coding DNA: TGTGCCAGCAGTCCGGGACTCTACGAGCAGTACTTC.

This chain links TRBV28 with TRBJ2-5; the match to TRBD2 covers 8 bases. V was pared by 8 bases and J by 1 base, with 9 bases of the junction left unmatched. This CDR3 contains 15 residues. Germline CDR1 and CDR2: MDHEN and SYDVKM. CDR3 DNA sequence: TGTGCCAGCTACGATAGCGGGGCGAGCCAAGAGACCCAGTACTTC. This sequence encodes CASYDSGASQETQYF.

The CDR3: CASSSAGTGPEQYF. For the CDR3, the DNA is TGTGCCAGCAGCTCGGCCGGGACAGGGCCCGAGCAGTACTTC. The genes are TRBV13 and TRBJ2-7, with 9 positions matching TRBD1. Germline V gene lookup returns CDR1 PRHDT and CDR2 FYEKMQ (reference sequence). The CDR3 loop spans 14 amino acids. J lost 6 bases, V lost 4 bases, and 7 bases had no gene match.

The count of this clone is one. The chain joins TRBV6-5 to TRBJ2-2; no clear D. Trimming shortened V by 2 bases and J by 1 base, and 8 bases separated the two germline ends. Germline V gene lookup returns CDR1 MNHEY and CDR2 SVGAGI. The CDR3 runs 15 residues. In DNA form, the CDR3 reads TGTGCCAGCAGTTACGAGAGTTTGAACACCGGGGAGCTGTTTTTT. This sequence encodes CASSYESLNTGELFF.

The CDR3 DNA reads as TGTGCCAGCAGCGAACAGGGGATGAGGACTGAAGCTTTCTTT. This sequence encodes CASSEQGMRTEAFF. This chain connects TRBV9 to TRBJ1-1; 7 bases fit TRBD1. The CDR3 runs to 14 residues. CDR1 is SGDLS, CDR2 YYNGEE, per germline. Trimming removed 3 bases from V and 5 bases from J; junction bases left unmatched: 7. Together with reference TRBV9 and TRBJ1-1, the CDR3 gives the full variable domain: DSGVTQTPKHLITATGQRVTLRCSPRSGDLSVYWYQQSLDQGLQFLIQYYNGEERAKGNILERFSAQQFPDLHSELNLSSLELGDSALYFCASSEQGMRTEAFFGQGTRLTVV.

The rearrangement uses TRBV19 and TRBJ2-1, with D unclear. Trimming removed 1 base at V and 6 bases at J, with 7 bases between. Germline V lookup: CDR1 LNHDA, CDR2 SQIVND (reference sequence). The CDR3 has 13 amino acids. DNA for the CDR3: TGTGCCAGTAGTATAGGATCCCCCAATGAGCAGTTCTTC. Protein product: CASSIGSPNEQFF.

The rearrangement links TRBV5-4 to TRBJ2-5; D gene unclear. The CDR3 spans 15 residues. Germline V gene data show CDR1 as SGHNT and CDR2 as YYREEE (reference sequence). The V gene lost 1 base and the J gene lost 0 bases, with 10 bases spanning the gap. This CDR3 is CASSLLGFNQETQYF. In nucleotides, the CDR3 is TGTGCCAGCAGCTTGCTTGGCTTCAACCAAGAGACCCAGTACTTC.

The chain combines TRBV5-4 with TRBJ2-5; perhaps TRBD2 as D (6 bases). The closer fit of TRBJ2-7 to the DNA end suggests the J call may be wrong. Per the germline V gene, CDR1 is SGHNT and CDR2 is YYREEE (reference sequence). This CDR3 has 13 residues. CDR3 protein: CASSLGLEYEQYF. Written as DNA, the CDR3 is TGTGCCAGCAGCTTGGGACTAGAGTACGAGCAGTACTTC.

The gene calls are TRBV19 and TRBJ2-7, with a tentative D call TRBD2 (6 bases). The germline V gene has CDR1 LNHDA and CDR2 SQIVND (reference sequence). The CDR3 extends over 15 amino acids. V was shortened by 1 base and J by 0 bases, with 10 bases between the two germline ends. The CDR3 DNA follows: TGTGCCAGTAGTATAGGTTGGGACTCCTCCTACGAGCAGTACTTC. Translated: CASSIGWDSSYEQYF.

A few counts support this clone. The rearrangement uses TRBV7-9 and TRBJ2-1; 7 nucleotides align to TRBD2. This CDR3 has 13 residues. The V gene's germline CDR1 is SEHNR and CDR2 FQNEAQ (reference sequence). The V gene end was trimmed by 5 bases and the J gene end by 6 bases; junction bases not matched to a gene: 4. Here the CDR3 reads CASSLGLVNEQFF. The CDR3 DNA reads TGTGCCAGCAGCCTCGGACTAGTCAATGAGCAGTTCTTC.

This chain links TRBV27 with TRBJ1-1; D not certain. The ends were cut back, 3 bases at V and 5 bases at J, with 13 bases in the middle. CDR1 is MNHEY, CDR2 SMNVEV, per germline (reference sequence). The length of the CDR3 is 14 residues. CDR3 nucleotide sequence: TGTGCCAGCAGTTTTCGGGGATCCTGGACTGAAGCTTTCTTT. It codes for CASSFRGSWTEAFF.

The V and J genes are TRBV7-8 and TRBJ2-7; 7 nucleotides match TRBD1. The germline CDR1 and CDR2 sequences are SGHVS and FQNEAQ. Trimming removed 5 bases from V and 4 bases from J; junction bases left unmatched: 8. The CDR3 is 14 amino acids. This CDR3 is CASSTGQAVYEQYF. CDR3 sequence (DNA): TGTGCCAGCAGCACTGGACAGGCCGTTTACGAGCAGTACTTC. The full variable domain, with the rest looked up from reference TRBV7-8 and TRBJ2-7, is GAGVSQSPRYKVAKRGQDVALRCDPISGHVSLFWYQQALGQGPEFLTYFQNEAQLDKSGLPSDRFFAERPEGSVSTLKIQRTQQEDSAVYLCASSTGQAVYEQYFGPGTRLTVT.

This clone was seen only a few times. The chain employs TRBV10-2 and TRBJ1-6; the match to TRBD1 covers 9 bases. CDR3 size: 14 residues. The germline V gene encodes CDR1 WSHSY and CDR2 SAAADI. V was clipped by 8 bases and J by 10 bases; unmatched bases: 9. In nucleotides, the CDR3 is TGCGCCAGCCTGGGACAGGGTTTGGGCTCACCCCTCCACTTT. Amino acid sequence: CASLGQGLGSPLHF.

The chain combines TRBV6-1 with TRBJ2-1; D not resolved. Germline V gene lookup returns CDR1 MNHNS and CDR2 SASEGT. The V end was cut by 5 bases, the J end by 0 bases, with 11 bases between. CDR3 length: 15 amino acids. The CDR3 region is CASSLVLSSYNEQFF. CDR3 nucleotides: TGTGCCAGCAGTCTTGTGTTGAGCTCCTACAATGAGCAGTTCTTC.